The 24 T cell receptor beta chains given below trace back to one sample, sequenced in a study of blood T cell repertoires in COVID-19. The repertoire was sequenced with immunoSEQ multiplex PCR; TCRdb's copy has only in-frame clones and lacks some. The sample records approximately 32,000 clones, roughly 90% being singletons. What was sequenced was peripheral blood. The receptors stem from a man aged 60 to 75 with acute or convalescent COVID-19.

The V call is TRBV15, the J call TRBJ2-5, with D maybe TRBD1 (6 bases). Trimming left V 5 bases short and J 5 bases short, with 12 bases between. The CDR3 is made up of 13 amino acids. Germline V gene data show CDR1 as LNHNV and CDR2 as YYDKDF (reference sequence). CDR3 protein: CATSHRVGETQYF. The CDR3 bases are TGTGCCACCAGCCACAGGGTCGGGGAGACCCAGTACTTC. The complete variable domain, with remaining parts taken from reference TRBV15 and TRBJ2-5, reads DAMVIQNPRYQVTQFGKPVTLSCSQTLNHNVMYWYQQKSSQAPKLLFHYYDKDFNNEADTPDNFQSRRPNTSFCFLDIRSPGLGDTAMYLCATSHRVGETQYFGPGTRLLVL.

The V call is TRBV10-3, the J call TRBJ2-3; D may be TRBD1 (6 bases). Germline V gene lookup returns CDR1 ENHRY and CDR2 SYGVKD. CDR3 size: 13 residues. Trimming pared 11 bases from V and 2 bases from J, leaving 14 bases between. CDR3 loop: CASRGLFTDTQYF. The CDR3 DNA sequence: TGTGCCTCCAGGGGATTGTTCACAGATACGCAGTATTTT.

V is TRBV19 and J is TRBJ2-1; a possible D gene is TRBD2 (6 bases). CDR3 length: 14 amino acids. Germline CDR1 reads LNHDA; CDR2 reads SQIVND (reference sequence). V shed 5 bases and J shed 0 bases, with 8 bases lying between them. CDR3 amino acids: CASSFSGSYNEQFF. CDR3 DNA: TGTGCCAGTAGTTTTAGCGGCTCCTACAATGAGCAGTTCTTC. The whole variable domain, remainder taken from reference TRBV19 and TRBJ2-1, is DGGITQSPKYLFRKEGQNVTLSCEQNLNHDAMYWYRQDPGQGLRLIYYSQIVNDFQKGDIAEGYSVSREKKESFPLTVTSAQKNPTAFYLCASSFSGSYNEQFFGPGTRLTVL.

The J gene is TRBJ2-7, the V gene TRBV4-3; D may be TRBD2 (6 bases). Germline-derived CDR1 and CDR2 are LGHNA and YSLEER. V lost 4 bases and J 4 bases, leaving 14 bases between the germline ends. CDR3 length: 14 residues. CDR3 DNA: TGCGCCAGCAGCCCACTTGCGGGAAGTTACGAGCAGTACTTC. Amino acid sequence: CASSPLAGSYEQYF.

The chain employs TRBV2 and TRBJ2-5, with 13 bases that match TRBD2. The CDR3 is 17 residues long. J gave up 2 bases and V 3 bases, and 6 bases lay outside the gene matches. The germline V gene has CDR1 SNHLY and CDR2 FYNNEI. CDR3 sequence: CASSETSGLAGQETQYF. The CDR3, as DNA: TGTGCCAGCAGTGAGACGTCGGGACTAGCGGGACAAGAGACCCAGTACTTC. The full variable domain, completed using reference TRBV2 and TRBJ2-5, is EPEVTQTPSHQVTQMGQEVILRCVPISNHLYFYWYRQILGQKVEFLVSFYNNEISEKSEIFDDQFSVERPDGSNFTLKIRSTKLEDSAMYFCASSETSGLAGQETQYFGPGTRLLVL.

The V call is TRBV23-1, the J call TRBJ2-7; a possible D gene is TRBD2 (6 bases). TRBV23-1 is sorted into the ORF group, with uncertain function. V lost 4 bases, J lost 5 bases, and 9 bases lay in between. The CDR3 extends over 12 amino acids. The CDR3 sequence is CASSRGEDEQYF. The CDR3 nucleotides read TGCGCCAGCAGTCGAGGGGAGGACGAGCAGTACTTC.

The chain links TRBV5-1 to TRBJ1-1; 9 bases line up with TRBD1. CDR1 is SGHRS, CDR2 YFSETQ, per germline. Trimming removed 2 bases from V and 5 bases from J; junction bases left unmatched: 7. The CDR3 contains 15 residues. The CDR3 protein is CASSLTGTGMTEAFF. The CDR3 DNA sequence: TGCGCCAGCAGCTTAACCGGGACAGGGATGACTGAAGCTTTCTTT.

The genes are TRBV5-6 and TRBJ2-7, with TRBD2 matching 11 bases. With 4 bases clipped from V and 0 bases from J, the junction kept 3 bases outside the gene matches. The CDR3 is made up of 15 amino acids. Germline CDR1 reads SGHDT; CDR2 reads YYEEEE. CDR3 amino acids: CASSISGRASYEQYV. Written as DNA, the CDR3 is TGTGCCAGCAGCATTAGCGGGAGGGCCTCCTACGAGCAGTACGTC.

This chain uses TRBV10-3 with TRBJ2-3, with 8 bases matching TRBD1. V was clipped by 5 bases and J by 1 base; unmatched bases: 8. The CDR3 spans 16 residues. Germline CDR1 ENHRY, CDR2 SYGVKD. The CDR3 coding sequence is TGTGCCATCAGTCTTCAGGGGGCGCGAGGCACAGATACGCAGTATTTT. Residues: CAISLQGARGTDTQYF.

This clone has only a few counts. The V and J genes are TRBV4-1 and TRBJ2-7, with D possibly matching TRBD2 (5 bases). Between the trimmed V and J ends, which lost 4 bases and 4 bases, there was a span of 17 bases. Germline CDR1 reads MGHRA; CDR2 reads YSYEKL. The CDR3 spans 15 residues. The CDR3 region has the DNA TGCGCCAGCAGCCTCTCGGACGGAGGCCTATACGAGCAGTACTTC. It yields the protein CASSLSDGGLYEQYF.

This chain links TRBV7-9 with TRBJ2-2, with D possibly being TRBD1 (6 bases). Looked up from germline, CDR1 is SEHNR and CDR2 is FQNEAQ (reference sequence). This CDR3 is 16 amino acids long. V was trimmed by 4 bases and J by 2 bases, leaving 14 bases between them. The CDR3 DNA reads TGTGCCAGCAGCTCTCGGAGGACAGTCAACACCGGGGAGCTGTTTTTT. Protein: CASSSRRTVNTGELFF.

There are a few counts of this clone. In DNA, the CDR3 is TGTGCCAGCAGCTTAAGGGGGCAGGGTGGTTCAGATACGCAGTATTTT. Translating gives CASSLRGQGGSDTQYF. The V and J genes are TRBV7-3 and TRBJ2-3; D might be TRBD1 (6 bases). In germline, CDR1 is SGHTA, CDR2 FQGTGA. V lost 1 base and J lost 4, with 15 bases in between. This CDR3 has 16 amino acids. The full variable domain, in which reference TRBV7-3 and TRBJ2-3 provide the parts outside the CDR3, is GAGVSQTPSNKVTEKGKYVELRCDPISGHTALYWYRQSLGQGPEFLIYFQGTGAADDSGLPNDRFFAVRPEGSVSTLKIQRTERGDSAVYLCASSLRGQGGSDTQYFGPGTRLTVL.

The rearrangement uses TRBV5-1 and TRBJ1-6, with TRBD1 as a possible D gene (5 bases). Trimming took 2 bases from V and 0 from J, leaving 9 bases between them. The germline CDR1 and CDR2 sequences are SGHRS and YFSETQ. The CDR3 runs 16 residues. The CDR3 DNA sequence: TGCGCCAGCAGCTTTGACAGTATCTCCTATAATTCACCCCTCCACTTT. It codes for CASSFDSISYNSPLHF.

The chain uses TRBV30 and TRBJ1-5; 7 positions match TRBD1. The CDR3 is made up of 15 amino acids. Germline CDR1 is GTSNPN and CDR2 is SVGIG (reference sequence). V was clipped by 2 bases and J by 2 bases; unmatched bases: 6. Here the CDR3 reads CAWSKQGNGNQPQHF. The CDR3 DNA reads as TGTGCCTGGAGTAAACAGGGGAACGGCAATCAGCCCCAGCATTTT.

J is TRBJ1-2 and V is TRBV5-6; 7 positions match TRBD1. Trimming at V came to 3 bases and at J to 0 bases, leaving 5 bases not matched to a gene. In germline, CDR1 is SGHDT, CDR2 YYEEEE. The CDR3 spans 15 residues. In DNA, the CDR3 is TGTGCCAGCAGCTGGGGACAGACTACTAACTATGGCTACACCTTC. Encoded protein: CASSWGQTTNYGYTF.

The gene calls are TRBV20-1 and TRBJ2-1; D gene ambiguous. Looked up from germline, CDR1 is DFQATT and CDR2 is SNEGSKA (reference sequence). CDR3 length: 16 residues. Deletions cut 3 bases from V and 2 bases from J, with 17 bases between. The CDR3 loop is CSASSPVEKPYNEQFF. In DNA, the CDR3 is TGCAGTGCTAGTTCCCCCGTTGAGAAACCCTACAATGAGCAGTTCTTC.

The CDR3 nucleotides read TGTGCCAGCAGGAAAGAGGGAGCTGGGTACAATGAGCAGTTCTTC. Amino acid sequence: CASRKEGAGYNEQFF. V is TRBV2 and J is TRBJ2-1; possibly TRBD2 for D (5 bases). Looked up from germline, CDR1 is SNHLY and CDR2 is FYNNEI. The CDR3 is made up of 15 amino acids. V lost 6 bases, J lost 4 bases, and 16 bases lay in between.

The chain is built from TRBV5-1 and TRBJ2-3; possibly TRBD1 for D (5 bases). The CDR3 runs to 14 residues. Germline V gives CDR1 SGHRS, CDR2 YFSETQ. The V gene lost 5 bases and the J gene lost 5 bases, with 15 bases spanning the gap. The CDR3 coding sequence is TGCGCCAGCAGTCTTGGACAACGAGAAGATACGCAGTATTTT. Translating gives CASSLGQREDTQYF.

V gene TRBV11-3 combines with J gene TRBJ2-2; 8 positions match TRBD2. Per germline, CDR1 SGHNT and CDR2 YENEEA. Unmatched junction bases numbered 15, after V lost 5 bases and J lost 7 bases. CDR3 length equals 17 residues. The DNA for the CDR3 is TGTGCCAGCAGCCCCCGAGGAGCGGGAGTCTGGGGCGGGGAGCTGTTTTTT. It is translated as CASSPRGAGVWGGELFF.

J is TRBJ2-7 and V is TRBV5-1, with TRBD2 identical over 10 bases. The CDR3 contains 17 residues. Losses at the gene ends were 4 bases for V and 0 bases for J; bases not matched to a gene: 10. The V gene's germline CDR1 is SGHRS and CDR2 YFSETQ. The CDR3 DNA follows: TGCGCCAGCAGCCGGGAGCGGGAGGGCCGAAACTCCTACGAGCAGTACTTC. Translated, it gives CASSREREGRNSYEQYF.

The chain recombines TRBV6-5 with TRBJ1-2; D is ambiguous. Trimming shortened V by 0 bases and J by 8 bases, and 10 bases separated the two germline ends. The CDR3 length is 13 residues. CDR1 MNHEY and CDR2 SVGAGI come from the germline V gene. The CDR3 loop reads CASSYSRAGGYTF. CDR3 nucleotides: TGTGCCAGCAGTTACTCGAGGGCCGGGGGCTACACCTTC.

The chain links TRBV14 to TRBJ1-1; weak D call: TRBD1 (6 bases). V was shortened by 3 bases and J by 5 bases, with 10 bases between the two germline ends. In germline, CDR1 is SGHDN, CDR2 FVKESK. The length of the CDR3 is 13 residues. The CDR3 DNA reads as TGTGCCAGCAGCCAGGGGGCCCGAACTGAAGCTTTCTTT. It codes for CASSQGARTEAFF.

This clone was found once. The chain joins TRBV4-2 to TRBJ2-2; TRBD2 matches at 13 bases. In germline, CDR1 is LGHNA, CDR2 YNFKEQ. Germline trimming cut 1 base from V and 4 bases from J; bases unmatched to any gene: 3. This CDR3 is 17 amino acids long. CDR3 amino acids: CASSQAGLAGVTGELFF. The CDR3 coding sequence is TGTGCCAGCAGCCAAGCAGGACTAGCGGGGGTCACCGGGGAGCTGTTTTTT.

The chain uses TRBV27 and TRBJ1-1; 8 bases are shared with TRBD1. Losses at the gene ends were 3 bases for V and 6 bases for J; bases not matched to a gene: 6. This CDR3 has 14 residues. CDR1 and CDR2 (germline): MNHEY, SMNVEV (reference sequence). CDR3 DNA sequence: TGTGCCAGCAGTTTCTTCGGACAGGGCCCTGAAGCTTTCTTT. It codes for CASSFFGQGPEAFF.